The 14 T cell receptor beta chains listed next were all sequenced from one sample in a study of blood T cell repertoires in COVID-19. The assay was immunoSEQ multiplex PCR, and TCRdb's table has in-frame clones only and misses some. The sample shows 150,000 or so clones, just over 85% of them seen only once. Sequenced input: peripheral blood. All receptors derive from a woman aged 55 to 70 with acute or convalescent COVID-19.

This clone was seen just once. This chain joins TRBV5-1 and TRBJ2-3; TRBD1 agrees at 9 bases. The V gene end was trimmed by 4 bases and the J gene end by 1 base; junction bases not matched to a gene: 4. The CDR3 runs to 15 residues. Germline assignment: CDR1 SGHRS and CDR2 YFSETQ. Written as DNA, the CDR3 is TGCGCCAGCAGCCCCGGACAGGGGCGCACAGATACGCAGTATTTT. Translated, it gives CASSPGQGRTDTQYF.

The chain has TRBV4-1 and TRBJ2-3, with 7 positions matching TRBD1. Per germline, CDR1 MGHRA and CDR2 YSYEKL. V trimming: 4 bases; J trimming: 2 bases; junction bases outside the gene matches: 6. This CDR3 region has 15 residues. The CDR3 here is CASSPGDRDTDTQYF. The CDR3 DNA reads TGCGCCAGCAGCCCTGGTGACAGGGACACAGATACGCAGTATTTT.

Remarks on this clone: At one of its ends the junction is not consistent with the germline gene, which may arise from a read error. This sequence joins TRBV3-1 (or the pseudogene TRBV3-2) and TRBJ2-7; 7 bases match TRBD1. The CDR3 has 13 residues. The germline gives CDR1 LGHDT, CDR2 YNNKEL (reference sequence). This CDR3 is CASSRQGSYGQYF. CDR3 DNA: TGTGCCAGCAGCCGACAGGGCTCCTACGGGCAGTACTTC.

This rearrangement joins TRBV15 to TRBJ1-2, with 7 bases aligning to TRBD1. Germline CDR1 LNHNV, CDR2 YYDKDF (reference sequence). V was clipped by 0 bases and J by 4 bases; unmatched bases: 2. The CDR3 is 14 residues long. CDR3 DNA sequence: TGTGCCACCAGCAGAGACCCAGGGGGCTATGGCTACACCTTC. Translated: CATSRDPGGYGYTF.

The genes are TRBV7-2 and TRBJ2-3; TRBD2 matches at 8 bases. V lost 1 base to trimming and J lost 5 bases; unmatched junction nucleotides: 5. Germline V gene lookup returns CDR1 SGHTA and CDR2 FQGNSA. The CDR3 spans 15 residues. CDR3 nucleotide sequence: TGTGCCAGCAGCTTAGACGGGGGGGCAGGAGATACGCAGTATTTT. Translated: CASSLDGGAGDTQYF.

The chain couples TRBV6-5 to TRBJ1-1, with a possible D match to TRBD1 (6 bases). The V end lost 10 bases, the J end lost 3 bases, and 15 bases lay between the germline ends. The CDR3 extends over 13 amino acids. CDR1 is MNHEY and CDR2 is SVGAGI in the germline V gene. The CDR3 DNA reads as TGTGCCATCGCTCGACAGGCCCACACTGAAGCTTTCTTT. Its translation: CAIARQAHTEAFF.

The chain joins TRBV18 to TRBJ1-4; no clear D. V shed 2 bases and J shed 7 bases, with 11 bases lying between them. The CDR3 is 14 residues long. Germline CDR1 KGHSH, CDR2 LQKENI. CDR3 residues: CASSPLRTGEKLFF. The CDR3 region has the DNA TGTGCCAGCTCACCATTGCGAACTGGTGAAAAACTGTTTTTT.

This rearrangement joins TRBV6-5 to TRBJ2-3; 9 nucleotides line up with TRBD1. Germline V gene sequence: CDR1 MNHEY, CDR2 SVGAGI. J lost 4 bases, V lost 0 bases, and 5 bases had no gene match. There are 16 residues in the CDR3. DNA for the CDR3: TGTGCCAGCAGTTACTCACCGGGACAGGGATCAGATACGCAGTATTTT. It specifies CASSYSPGQGSDTQYF.

The genes are TRBV5-4 and TRBJ2-7; D not resolved. CDR1 is SGHNT and CDR2 is YYREEE in the germline V gene (reference sequence). The CDR3 consists of 11 residues. Between the trimmed V and J ends, which lost 3 bases and 3 bases, there was a span of 4 bases. CDR3 protein: CASSYGYEQYF. In nucleotides, the CDR3 is TGTGCCAGCAGCTACGGCTACGAGCAGTACTTC.

The DNA of the CDR3 is TGTGCCAGCAGTGAAGCGCGACAGGGTAAACACGAGCAGTACTTC. Residues: CASSEARQGKHEQYF. This chain uses TRBV6-1 with TRBJ2-7; TRBD1 matches 7 bases. The CDR3 has 15 residues. The germline CDR1 and CDR2 sequences are MNHNS and SASEGT. After removal of 0 bases from V and 5 bases from J, the junction contained 7 bases not matched to a gene.

The rearrangement uses TRBV9 and TRBJ2-2; 9 bases agree with TRBD1. Germline-derived CDR1 and CDR2 are SGDLS and YYNGEE. The V gene end was trimmed by 0 bases and the J gene end by 0 bases; junction bases not matched to a gene: 9. CDR3 length equals 19 residues. CDR3 loop: CASSVGSGTGNANTGELFF. The DNA for the CDR3 is TGTGCCAGCAGCGTAGGTTCCGGGACAGGGAACGCGAACACCGGGGAGCTGTTTTTT.

This chain uses TRBV7-2 with TRBJ2-1; D gene unclear. V was trimmed by 5 bases and J by 8 bases, leaving 10 bases between them. This CDR3 contains 12 residues. The germline V gene encodes CDR1 SGHTA and CDR2 FQGNSA. The CDR3 DNA is TGTGCCAGCAGCCCCCTCGGTGATGAGCAGTTCTTC. It specifies CASSPLGDEQFF.

The chain carries TRBV19 and TRBJ1-2, with 10 bases matching TRBD1. The J segment lost 1 base and the V segment lost 7 bases, leaving 6 bases of the junction unmatched. Germline loops: CDR1 LNHDA, CDR2 SQIVND (reference sequence). CDR3 size: 15 residues. CDR3 sequence reads: CASTQGQGNNYGYTF. The CDR3 coding sequence is TGTGCCAGTACCCAGGGACAGGGGAATAACTATGGCTACACCTTC.

V and J are TRBV6-5 and TRBJ2-7, with 9 bases identical to TRBD1. In germline, CDR1 is MNHEY, CDR2 SVGAGI. The trim removed 7 bases at V and 2 bases at J, leaving 6 bases unmatched. The CDR3 has 14 residues. This chain's CDR3 is CASIGTGSTYEQYF. The CDR3 DNA reads as TGTGCCAGCATCGGGACAGGGAGCACCTACGAGCAGTACTTC.